The rows below give T cell receptor beta chains drawn from one sample of a study of T cell changes during pregnancy in multiple sclerosis. The method was immunoSEQ multiplex PCR; TCRdb's version includes in-frame clones alone and lacks a portion of them. The sample has 50,000 to 65,000 clones, approximately 91% seen once. The starting material was peripheral blood, obtained in the first trimester of pregnancy. The receptors derive from a female donor with multiple sclerosis, enrolled in a pregnancy study. CDR3s include the opening cysteine and the closing phenylalanine or tryptophan. The D gene is left open where the match is weak. Only some rows state a clone size, as once, few, many or a class for expanded clones.

j_gene | abundance | d_gene | v_gene | CDR3aa | CDR3nt
TRBJ2-1 | - | - | TRBV11-2 | CASSLMVTRDNEQFF | TGTGCCAGCAGCTTAATGGTTACTAGGGACAATGAGCAGTTCTTC
TRBJ2-1 | - | - | TRBV30 | CAWSPSAAYNEQFF | TGTGCCTGGAGTCCTAGCGCGGCCTACAATGAGCAGTTCTTC
TRBJ2-7 | - | TRBD1 | TRBV28 | CASGIHGTGVNGQYF | TGTGCCAGCGGAATTCACGGGACAGGGGTAAATGGGCAGTACTTC
TRBJ1-5 | - | - | TRBV5-6 | CASSLVGRGTNQPQHF | TGTGCCAGCAGCTTGGTAGGAAGGGGGACGAATCAGCCCCAGCATTTT
TRBJ2-7 | - | TRBD2 | TRBV4-3 | CASSPYAAGGSEQYF | TGCGCCAGCAGCCCCTATGCGGCGGGAGGTAGCGAGCAGTACTTC
TRBJ1-5 | - | TRBD1 | TRBV19 | CASSLTGGDQPQHF | TGTGCCAGTAGTCTGACAGGGGGCGATCAGCCCCAGCATTTT
TRBJ2-7 | - | TRBD1 | TRBV7-9 | CASSLTGVGMYEQYF | TGTGCCAGCAGCCTCACAGGGGTGGGTATGTACGAGCAGTACTTC
TRBJ2-3 | - | - | TRBV28 | CASSLGLRTDTSTDTQYF | TGTGCCAGCAGTTTGGGACTTCGTACCGACACTAGCACAGATACGCAGTATTTT
TRBJ2-7 | - | TRBD1 | TRBV27 | CASSPVSGGASYEQYF | TGTGCCAGCAGTCCAGTGTCAGGGGGCGCATCCTACGAGCAGTACTTC
TRBJ1-5 | - | TRBD1 | TRBV10-3 | CAIRDGTAYSNQPQHF | TGTGCCATCAGAGACGGGACAGCCTATAGCAATCAGCCCCAGCATTTT
TRBJ1-2 | - | - | TRBV28 | CASSLETEGLRYGYTF | TGTGCCAGCAGTTTAGAGACGGAGGGGTTGAGGTATGGCTACACCTTC
TRBJ2-7 | - | - | TRBV6-1 | CASSEVGRFIYEQYF | TGTGCCAGCAGTGAAGTCGGCAGGTTTATATACGAGCAGTACTTC
TRBJ2-5 | - | TRBD2 | TRBV6-4 | CASSALAGEQETQYF | TGTGCCAGCAGTGCCCTAGCGGGAGAACAAGAGACCCAGTACTTC
TRBJ2-7 | - | - | TRBV7-8 | CASSLVVSGYEQYF | TGTGCCAGCAGCTTAGTGGTTAGCGGTTACGAGCAGTACTTC
TRBJ2-1 | few | - | TRBV10-3 | CAIRLTRLGYNEQFF | TGTGCCATCAGGTTGACACGATTGGGTTACAATGAGCAGTTCTTC
TRBJ2-1 | - | - | TRBV27 | CASSRSSYNEQFF | TGTGCCAGCAGTCGTAGCTCCTACAATGAGCAGTTCTTC
TRBJ2-2 | - | - | TRBV27 | CASSLRGGANTGELFF | TGTGCCAGCAGCCTTCGGGGAGGCGCGAACACCGGGGAGCTGTTTTTT
TRBJ2-5 | - | - | TRBV28 | CASSSTSQETQYF | TGTGCCAGCAGTTCGACAAGTCAAGAGACCCAGTACTTC
TRBJ2-2 | - | - | TRBV11-2 | CASSLDLGGVGLFF | TGTGCCAGCAGCTTAGATTTGGGGGGTGTTGGGCTGTTTTTT
TRBJ2-1 | - | TRBD1 | TRBV7-9 | CASSPGTVEQFF | TGTGCCAGCAGCCCAGGGACAGTTGAGCAGTTCTTC
TRBJ2-2 | - | TRBD1 | TRBV28 | CASSPWTGNTGELFF | TGTGCCAGCAGTCCCTGGACAGGGAACACCGGGGAGCTGTTTTTT
TRBJ2-3 | - | TRBD1 | TRBV7-3 | CASSLTGQGGDTQYF | TGTGCCAGCAGCTTAACGGGACAGGGTGGCGATACGCAGTATTTT